This T cell receptor (beta chain) is from a study of blood T cells in healthy people across ages. Study-wide findings and caveats: The unsorted PBMCs prevented any conclusive comparison of naive versus antigen-experienced cells. In older individuals, TCR beta diversity per million T cells was lower, falling roughly linearly with age. Changes seen in expanded clonotypes were possibly confounded by donor CMV status left unknown.

The use of a sample-barcoded 5' primer and a J-beta primer mix characterized a second PCR of about 7 to 12 cycles. TCRdb reprocessed the 5' RACE reads via MiXCR and lists one record per CDR3 protein. The profile shows roughly 1.5 million distinct CDR3 sequences, under 55% of them singletons. The CDR3 runs to 16 residues. The J segment lost 7 bases and the V segment lost 0 bases, leaving 6 bases of the junction unmatched. The V gene's germline CDR1 is LNHNV and CDR2 YYDKDF (reference sequence). As for this clonotype: Its antigen is unknown.

The clonotype comes from a woman between 18 and 30 years old in good health. The sample taken for sequencing was blood. V usage is TRBV15 and J usage is TRBJ2-1, with TRBD2 identical over 10 bases. For the CDR3, the DNA is TGTGCCACCAGCAGAGATAAAGCTAGCGGGAGAAATGAGCAGTTCTTC. It codes for CATSRDKASGRNEQFF.